In its sample, the clone carrying this T cell receptor (beta chain) was seen once. The sample belongs to a study of OX40 agonist ivuxolimab in advanced cancers. Across the whole study: Therapy given before enrollment (anti-PD-1, anti-PD-L1 or anti-CTLA-4) was allowed, and roughly 41% had some.

Germline assignment: CDR1 SGHRS and CDR2 YFSETQ. V was pared by 4 bases and J by 9 bases, with 14 bases of the junction left unmatched. There are 16 residues in the CDR3. Assay used: immunoSEQ multiplex PCR; TCRdb lists only in-frame clones, some missing. The sample carries 50,000 or so clones, roughly nine tenths recorded once. Specimen: CD4+ or CD8+ T cells sorted from blood, collected in a trial of the OX40 agonist ivuxolimab. The chain has TRBV5-1 and TRBJ2-4, with 9 bases that match TRBD2. This TCR derives from an adult with an advanced solid tumor such as melanoma, head and neck, liver or kidney cancer. This chain's CDR3 is CASSSGGPGLLGIQYF. The CDR3 bases are TGCGCCAGCAGCAGCGGGGGGCCCGGTTTGTTGGGCATTCAGTACTTC.